This T cell receptor beta chain was obtained from a study of blood T cell repertoires in COVID-19. Measured with immunoSEQ multiplex PCR; TCRdb has only the in-frame clones, and not every one. The sample shows under 250,000 clones, around 90% of them seen only once. Germline CDR1 SGDLS, CDR2 YYNGEE. Trimming took off 4 bases at V and 3 bases at J, with 17 bases between the two ends. This CDR3 is 15 amino acids long. V usage is TRBV9 and J usage is TRBJ2-7; possibly TRBD1 for D (6 bases). The material sequenced was peripheral blood. The TCR originated in a man of 80 years or more with acute or convalescent COVID-19. CDR3 residues: CASSSATGQIYEQYF. The CDR3, as DNA: TGTGCCAGCAGCTCCGCAACCGGACAGATCTACGAGCAGTACTTC.